The T cell receptor beta chain described here comes from a study of tumor-infiltrating lymphocytes in oesophageal squamous cell carcinoma. TCRdb itself ran the PCR reads through MiXCR, one entry per CDR3 protein. The data contain about 18,000 distinct CDR3 sequences, 40% to 50% of them seen just once; the ten biggest clones take up around two fifths. This clonotype has at least ten counts. The CDR3 runs to 15 residues. The V and J ends lost 3 bases and 3 bases, in that order; junction bases with no gene match: 5. Germline V lookup: CDR1 SEHNR, CDR2 FQNEAQ (reference sequence). The V and J genes are TRBV7-9 and TRBJ2-5; 9 nucleotides line up with TRBD2. The sample consisted of esophageal tumor tissue. The source is a male donor with esophageal squamous cell carcinoma. In nucleotides, the CDR3 is TGTGCCAGCAGCTTCCCGACTAGCGGCGAAGAGACCCAGTACTTC. Translating gives CASSFPTSGEETQYF.